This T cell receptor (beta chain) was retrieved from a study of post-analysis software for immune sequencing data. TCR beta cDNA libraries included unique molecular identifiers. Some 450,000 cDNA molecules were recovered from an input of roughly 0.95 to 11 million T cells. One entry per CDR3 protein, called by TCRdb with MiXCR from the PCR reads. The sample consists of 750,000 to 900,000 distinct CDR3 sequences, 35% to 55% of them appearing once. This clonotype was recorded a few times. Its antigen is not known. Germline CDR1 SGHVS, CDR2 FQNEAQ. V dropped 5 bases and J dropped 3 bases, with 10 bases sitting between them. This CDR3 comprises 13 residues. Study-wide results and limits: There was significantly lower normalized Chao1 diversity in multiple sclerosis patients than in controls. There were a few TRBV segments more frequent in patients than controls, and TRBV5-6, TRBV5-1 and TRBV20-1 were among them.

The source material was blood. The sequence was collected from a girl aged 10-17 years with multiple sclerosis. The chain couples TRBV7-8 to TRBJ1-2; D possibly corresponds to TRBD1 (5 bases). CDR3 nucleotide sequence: TGTGCCAGCAGCAACCGGGACCACTATGGCTACACCTTC. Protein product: CASSNRDHYGYTF.